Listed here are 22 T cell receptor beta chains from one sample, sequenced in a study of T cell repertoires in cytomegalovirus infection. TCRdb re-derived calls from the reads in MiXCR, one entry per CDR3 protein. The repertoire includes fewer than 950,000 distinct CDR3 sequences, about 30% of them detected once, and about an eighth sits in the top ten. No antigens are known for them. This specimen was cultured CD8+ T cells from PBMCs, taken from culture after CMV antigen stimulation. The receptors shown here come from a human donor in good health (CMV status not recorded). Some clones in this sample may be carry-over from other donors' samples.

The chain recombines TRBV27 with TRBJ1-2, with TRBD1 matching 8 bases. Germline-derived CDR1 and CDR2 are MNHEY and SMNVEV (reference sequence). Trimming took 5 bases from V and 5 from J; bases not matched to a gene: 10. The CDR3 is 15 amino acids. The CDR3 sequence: CASSPRARGRYGYTF. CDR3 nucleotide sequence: TGTGCCAGCAGTCCCCGGGCCAGGGGGCGTTATGGCTACACCTTC.

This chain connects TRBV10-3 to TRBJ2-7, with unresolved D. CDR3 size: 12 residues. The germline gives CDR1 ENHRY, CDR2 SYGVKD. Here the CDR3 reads CTISESKSEQYV. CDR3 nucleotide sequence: TGTACCATCAGTGAGTCAAAGTCCGAGCAGTACGTC.

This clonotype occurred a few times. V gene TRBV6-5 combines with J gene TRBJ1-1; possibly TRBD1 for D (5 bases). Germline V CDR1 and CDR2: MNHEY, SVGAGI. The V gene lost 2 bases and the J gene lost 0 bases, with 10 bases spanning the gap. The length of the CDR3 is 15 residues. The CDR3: CASSYGNRLNTEAFF. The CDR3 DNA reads TGTGCCAGCAGTTACGGTAACAGGCTGAACACTGAAGCTTTCTTT.

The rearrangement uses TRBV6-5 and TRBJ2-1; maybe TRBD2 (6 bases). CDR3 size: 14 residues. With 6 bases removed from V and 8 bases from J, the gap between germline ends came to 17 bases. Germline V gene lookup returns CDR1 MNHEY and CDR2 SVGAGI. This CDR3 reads CASRGDWDSYEQFF. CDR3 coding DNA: TGTGCCAGCAGGGGGGACTGGGATTCTTATGAGCAGTTCTTC.

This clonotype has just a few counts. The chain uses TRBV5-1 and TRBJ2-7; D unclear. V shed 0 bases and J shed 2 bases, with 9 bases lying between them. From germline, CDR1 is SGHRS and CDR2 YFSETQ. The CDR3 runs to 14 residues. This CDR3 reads CASSLDGAPYEQYF. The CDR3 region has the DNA TGCGCCAGCAGCTTGGACGGTGCCCCCTACGAGCAGTACTTC.

The DNA for the CDR3 is TGTGCCAGCAGTTACTTCGCTAGCGGGGGCACAGATACGCAGTATTTT. Amino acid sequence: CASSYFASGGTDTQYF. V usage is TRBV6-6 and J usage is TRBJ2-3; 9 bases map to TRBD2. Germline CDR1 reads MNHNY; CDR2 reads SVGAGI (reference sequence). The V gene end was trimmed by 1 base and the J gene end by 1 base; junction bases not matched to a gene: 3. This CDR3 is built from 16 residues.

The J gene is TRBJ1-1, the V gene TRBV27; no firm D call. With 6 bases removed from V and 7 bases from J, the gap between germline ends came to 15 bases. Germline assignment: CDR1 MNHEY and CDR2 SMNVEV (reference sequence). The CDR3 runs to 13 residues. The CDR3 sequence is CASSPHHTLEAFF. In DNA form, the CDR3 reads TGTGCCAGCAGCCCCCACCATACCCTTGAAGCTTTCTTT.

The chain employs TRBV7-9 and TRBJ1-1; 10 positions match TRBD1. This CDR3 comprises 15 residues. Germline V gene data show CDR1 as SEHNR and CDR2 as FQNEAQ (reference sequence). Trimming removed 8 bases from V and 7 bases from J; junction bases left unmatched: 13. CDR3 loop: CASLRQGAYTGEAFF. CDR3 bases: TGTGCCAGCTTGAGACAGGGGGCTTACACTGGTGAAGCTTTCTTT.

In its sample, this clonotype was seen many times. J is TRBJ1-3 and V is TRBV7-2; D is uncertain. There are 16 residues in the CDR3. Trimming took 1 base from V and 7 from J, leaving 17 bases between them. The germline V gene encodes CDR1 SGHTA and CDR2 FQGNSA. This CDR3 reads CASSLEPPRPGNTIYF. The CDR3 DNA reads TGTGCCAGCAGCTTAGAGCCTCCAAGGCCCGGGAACACCATATATTTT.

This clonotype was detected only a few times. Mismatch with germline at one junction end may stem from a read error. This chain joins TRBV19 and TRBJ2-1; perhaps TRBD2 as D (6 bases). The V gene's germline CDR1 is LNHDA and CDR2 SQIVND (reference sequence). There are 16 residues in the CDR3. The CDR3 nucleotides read TGTGCCAGTAGTATCCACGGAGGGGAGAGCTACACTGAGCAGTTCTTC. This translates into CASSIHGGESYTEQFF. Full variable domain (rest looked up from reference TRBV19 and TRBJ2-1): DGGITQSPKYLFRKEGQNVTLSCEQNLNHDAMYWYRQDPGQGLRLIYYSQIVNDFQKGDIAEGYSVSREKKESFPLTVTSAQKNPTAFYLCASSIHGGESYTEQFFGPGTRLTVL.

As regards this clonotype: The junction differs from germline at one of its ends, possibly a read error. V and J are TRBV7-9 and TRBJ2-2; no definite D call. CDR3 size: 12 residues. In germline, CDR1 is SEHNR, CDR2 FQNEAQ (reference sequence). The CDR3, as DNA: TGTTCCAGCAGCTCCGCGGCCGGGGAGCTGTTTTTT. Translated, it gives CSSSSAAGELFF.

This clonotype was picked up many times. CDR3 residues: CASSYEGFYGYTF. In DNA, the CDR3 is TGTGCCAGCAGTTATGAGGGGTTCTATGGCTACACCTTC. V usage is TRBV12-3 or TRBV12-4 and J usage is TRBJ1-2; a possible D gene is TRBD1 (5 bases). The CDR3 length is 13 residues. The V and J ends lost 4 bases and 4 bases respectively, with 10 bases between them.

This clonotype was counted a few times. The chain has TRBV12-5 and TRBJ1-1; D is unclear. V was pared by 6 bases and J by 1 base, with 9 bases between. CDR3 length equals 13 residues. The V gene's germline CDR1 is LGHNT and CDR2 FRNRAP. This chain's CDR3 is CASGAGTNTEAFF. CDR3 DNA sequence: TGTGCTAGTGGCGCGGGTACGAACACTGAAGCTTTCTTT.

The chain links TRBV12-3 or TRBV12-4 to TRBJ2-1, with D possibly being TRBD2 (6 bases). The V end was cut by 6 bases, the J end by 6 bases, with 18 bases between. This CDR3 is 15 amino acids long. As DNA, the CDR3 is TGTGCCAGCAGGCAAGGAGGGTACGGAGGCAATGAGCAGTTCTTC. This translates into CASRQGGYGGNEQFF.

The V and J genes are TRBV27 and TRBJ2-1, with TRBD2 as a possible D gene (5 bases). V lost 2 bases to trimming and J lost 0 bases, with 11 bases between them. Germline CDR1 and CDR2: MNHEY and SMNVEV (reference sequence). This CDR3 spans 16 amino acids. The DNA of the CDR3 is TGTGCCAGCAGTTTAAGGACTCCCAACTCCTACAATGAGCAGTTCTTC. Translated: CASSLRTPNSYNEQFF.

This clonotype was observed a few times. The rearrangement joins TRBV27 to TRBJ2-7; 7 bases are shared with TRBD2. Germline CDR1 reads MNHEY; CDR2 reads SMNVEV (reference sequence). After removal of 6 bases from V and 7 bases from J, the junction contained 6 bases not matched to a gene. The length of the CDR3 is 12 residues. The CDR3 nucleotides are TGTGCCAGCAGCCGGGGGGACTTGGAGCAGTACTTC. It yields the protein CASSRGDLEQYF.

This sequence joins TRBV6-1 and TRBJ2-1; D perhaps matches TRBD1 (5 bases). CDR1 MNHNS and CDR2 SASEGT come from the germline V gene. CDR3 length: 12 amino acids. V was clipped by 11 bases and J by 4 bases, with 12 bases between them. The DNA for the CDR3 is TGTGCCGCAGGGTTTCGTTACAATGAGCAGTTCTTC. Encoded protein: CAAGFRYNEQFF.

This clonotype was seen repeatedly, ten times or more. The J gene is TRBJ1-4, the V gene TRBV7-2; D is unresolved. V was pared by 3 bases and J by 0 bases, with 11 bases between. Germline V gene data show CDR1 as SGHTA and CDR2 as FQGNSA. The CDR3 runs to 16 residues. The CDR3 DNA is TGTGCCAGCAGCTTTTCCGAGCTAACAACTAATGAAAAACTGTTTTTT. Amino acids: CASSFSELTTNEKLFF.

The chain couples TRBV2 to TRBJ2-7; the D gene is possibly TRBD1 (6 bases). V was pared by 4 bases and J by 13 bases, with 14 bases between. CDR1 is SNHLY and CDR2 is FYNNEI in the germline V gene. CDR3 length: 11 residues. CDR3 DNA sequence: TGTGCCAGCAGTGCCCTGGACAGCGATTACGTC. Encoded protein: CASSALDSDYV.

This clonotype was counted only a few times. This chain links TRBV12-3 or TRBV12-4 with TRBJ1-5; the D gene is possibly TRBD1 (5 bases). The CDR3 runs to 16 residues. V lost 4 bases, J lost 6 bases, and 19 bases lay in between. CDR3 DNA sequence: TGTGCCAGCAGTTCCACGGGGGAGTTAGGGGCTCAGCCCCAGCATTTT. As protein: CASSSTGELGAQPQHF.

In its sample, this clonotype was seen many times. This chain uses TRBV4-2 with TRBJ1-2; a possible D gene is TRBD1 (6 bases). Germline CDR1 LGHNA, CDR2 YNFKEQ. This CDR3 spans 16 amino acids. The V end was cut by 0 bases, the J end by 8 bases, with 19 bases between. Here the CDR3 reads CASSQEVGTLKEGYTF. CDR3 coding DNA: TGTGCCAGCAGCCAAGAAGTGGGGACACTAAAGGAAGGCTACACCTTC.

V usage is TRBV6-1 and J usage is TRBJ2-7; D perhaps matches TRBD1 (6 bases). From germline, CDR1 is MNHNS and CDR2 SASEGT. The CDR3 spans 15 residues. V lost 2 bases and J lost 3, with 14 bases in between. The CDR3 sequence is CASSEIVGADYEQYF. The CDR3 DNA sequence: TGTGCCAGCAGTGAAATAGTGGGGGCTGACTACGAGCAGTACTTC.